The clone carrying this T cell receptor (beta chain) has a single count. These data are taken from a study of blood T cell repertoires in COVID-19. In the study overall: Sources were T cells, B-cell-depleted T cells, or PBMCs; the material itself was cDNA or gDNA.

Original handling: Estimation of nucleated cell counts was performed using reference gene primer amplification. Sequencing was performed with immunoSEQ multiplex PCR; in TCRdb, only in-frame clones are kept and a portion is missing. That table furnishes V, J and clone size, whereas the DNA furnished D and trimming. The table lists some 130,000 clones, about four fifths of them singletons. This TCR derives from a woman aged 45-60 years with acute or convalescent COVID-19. Sequencing input: peripheral blood.

In nucleotides, the CDR3 is TGTGCCAGCAGCTTAGGGTGGAGCGGGAATGAGCAGTTCTTC. This gives the protein CASSLGWSGNEQFF. The gene calls are TRBV11-3 and TRBJ2-1; D is perhaps TRBD2 (6 bases). Trimming took off 1 base at V and 7 bases at J, with 11 bases between the two ends. Germline CDR1 SGHNT, CDR2 YENEEA. This CDR3 is 14 amino acids long.